This record looks at one TCR beta chain sequence and its context. Its antigen is not identified. This entry belongs to a study of cytomegalovirus exposure and HLA in healthy donors. Looking at the study overall: An analysis done earlier identified 120 million or so unique TCR beta sequences from around 180 million T cells. Points from the study as a whole: A likely sequencing artifact accounted for one observed cluster of highly shared sequence variants.

The study ran its PCR with 60 Vbeta and 13 Jbeta primers. The repertoire was sequenced with immunoSEQ multiplex PCR; TCRdb's copy has only in-frame clones and lacks some. The sample has roughly 240,000 clones, about 85% seen once. The TCR was taken from a girl aged 2 to 9 in good health and CMV-seronegative. The sequenced sample was PBMCs.

The CDR3 here is CASSPGTANTGELFF. CDR3 nucleotides: TGCGCCAGCAGCCCCGGGACAGCGAACACCGGGGAGCTGTTTTTT. The gene calls are TRBV5-1 and TRBJ2-2; 7 bases align to TRBD1. With V trimmed by 4 bases and J by 0 bases, 3 bases remained unmatched. The CDR3 spans 15 residues. Per germline, CDR1 SGHRS and CDR2 YFSETQ. The full variable domain, its missing parts supplied by reference TRBV5-1 and TRBJ2-2, is KAGVTQTPRYLIKTRGQQVTLSCSPISGHRSVSWYQQTPGQGLQFLFEYFSETQRNKGNFPGRFSGRQFSNSRSEMNVSTLELGDSALYLCASSPGTANTGELFFGEGSRLTVL.